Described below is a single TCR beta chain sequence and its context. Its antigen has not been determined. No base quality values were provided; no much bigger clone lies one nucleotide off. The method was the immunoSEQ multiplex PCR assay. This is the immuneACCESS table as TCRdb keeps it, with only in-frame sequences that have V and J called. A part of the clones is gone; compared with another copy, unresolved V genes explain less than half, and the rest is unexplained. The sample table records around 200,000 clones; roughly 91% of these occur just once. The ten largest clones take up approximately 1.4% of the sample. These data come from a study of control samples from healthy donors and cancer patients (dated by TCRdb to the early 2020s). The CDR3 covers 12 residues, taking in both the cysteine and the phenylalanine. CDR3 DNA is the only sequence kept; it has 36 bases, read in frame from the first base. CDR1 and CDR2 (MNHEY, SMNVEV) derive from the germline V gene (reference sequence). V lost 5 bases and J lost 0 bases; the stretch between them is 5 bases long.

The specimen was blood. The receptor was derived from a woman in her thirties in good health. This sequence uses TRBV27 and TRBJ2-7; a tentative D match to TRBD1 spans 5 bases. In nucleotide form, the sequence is TGTGCCAGCAGTGACAGCTCCTACGAGCAGTACTTC. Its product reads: CASSDSSYEQYF.